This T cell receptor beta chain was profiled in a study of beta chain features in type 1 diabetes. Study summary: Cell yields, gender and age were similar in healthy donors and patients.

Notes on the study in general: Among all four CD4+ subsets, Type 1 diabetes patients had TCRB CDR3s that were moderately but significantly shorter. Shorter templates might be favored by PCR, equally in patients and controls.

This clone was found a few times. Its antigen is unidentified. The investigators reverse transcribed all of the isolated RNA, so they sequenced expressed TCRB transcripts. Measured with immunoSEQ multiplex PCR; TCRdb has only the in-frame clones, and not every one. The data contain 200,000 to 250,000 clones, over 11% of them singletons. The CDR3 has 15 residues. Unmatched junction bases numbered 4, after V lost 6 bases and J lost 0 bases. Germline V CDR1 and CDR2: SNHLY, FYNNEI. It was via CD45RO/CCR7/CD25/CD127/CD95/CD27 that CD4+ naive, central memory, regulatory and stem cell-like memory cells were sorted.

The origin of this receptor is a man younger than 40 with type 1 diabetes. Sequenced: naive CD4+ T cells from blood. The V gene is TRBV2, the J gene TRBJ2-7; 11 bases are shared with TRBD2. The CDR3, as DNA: TGTGCCAGCAGGAGCGGGACTAGCGGCTCCTACGAGCAGTACTTC. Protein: CASRSGTSGSYEQYF.